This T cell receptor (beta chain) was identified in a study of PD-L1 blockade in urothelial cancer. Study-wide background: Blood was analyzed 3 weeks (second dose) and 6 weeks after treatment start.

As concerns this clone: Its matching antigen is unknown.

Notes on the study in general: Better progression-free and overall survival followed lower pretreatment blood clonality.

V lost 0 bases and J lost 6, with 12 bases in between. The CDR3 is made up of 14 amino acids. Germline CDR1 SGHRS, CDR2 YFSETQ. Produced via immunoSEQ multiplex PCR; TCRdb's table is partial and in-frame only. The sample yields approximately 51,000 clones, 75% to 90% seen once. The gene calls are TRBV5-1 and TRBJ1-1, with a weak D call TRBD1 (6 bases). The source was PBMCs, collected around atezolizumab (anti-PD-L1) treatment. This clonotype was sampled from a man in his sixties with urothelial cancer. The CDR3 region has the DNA TGCGCCAGCAGCTTGGTACAGGGCTCGGCTGAAGCTTTCTTT. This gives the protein CASSLVQGSAEAFF.